The subject of this entry is one TCR beta chain. Going by frequency, this clonotype is medium-sized (0.01 to 0.1%); no count is logged. It has no known antigen specificity. These data originate in a study of T cell clusters in autoimmune cytopenias (dated by TCRdb to 2018 to 2020). For the study in its entirety: Per sample, TRB sequencing gave a median depth of roughly 56,000 reads and a median of approximately 2,400 distinct TRB clonotypes. Alongside healthy, CLL and autoimmune hepatitis controls, autoimmune cytopenia patients had their peripheral blood TRB and IGH repertoires sequenced at active disease and again during treatment follow-up. The goal of the study was to find out whether patients with autoimmune cytopenia have a disease-specific immune repertoire signature that could be used as a blood-based biomarker.

TRB rearrangements were amplified by multiplex PCR following a touch-down protocol, with the TRB-A and TRB-B primer pools mixed in one tube. Two consecutive PCR reactions with Phusion HS II polymerase added Illumina adapters and sample indices to the amplicons. The amplicons were purified from gel with the NucleoSpin Gel and PCR Clean-up kit, after which the amplicons were quantified by Qubit and checked for quality on an Agilent 2100 Bioanalyzer. Libraries were sequenced on an Illumina MiSeq using 600-cycle, single-indexed, paired-end runs. The authors' analysis ran thus. TRB reads were aligned and assembled with MiXCR version 2.1.12 using the default MiXCR reference library. A clone was defined by each unique CDR3 nucleotide sequence, and the analysis included only productive sequences supported by at least two reads. Repertoire diversity was assessed with alpha-parameterized diversity profiles (alpha 0 to 5), including the Shannon (alpha 1) and Simpson (alpha 2) indices, which were computed with an R script. The tcR package was used to compute combinatorial TRB VJ usage, and cohorts were compared on this usage by principal component analysis with ade4. GLIPH was used to cluster TCRbeta CDR3s in pairs of cohorts matched for age and read depth, and a Wilcoxon test was used to compare cluster frequencies. Following TCRdb reprocessing, every CDR3 protein sequence forms one entry, and DNA is not provided. The V and J calls reflect TCRdb's pipeline rather than the authors' work. The table for this sample shows 6,500 to 8,500 distinct CDR3 sequences. The ten biggest clones cover roughly 6% of the sample.

TRB amplification used about 0.25 ug of peripheral blood genomic DNA, tens of thousands of genome equivalents, per sample. As encoded in the germline V gene (reference sequence), CDR1 is GTSNPN while CDR2 is SVGIG. From the cysteine through the phenylalanine, the CDR3 covers 14 amino acids. Nucleotide data are not available. Study-level results and caveats: The cluster-lack signature was not seen for secondary cytopenia versus CLL, apparently masked by the dominant lymphoma-associated repertoire. The T cell clusters were only ever defined in silico, so experimental validation of their functional role was still needed. The GLIPH analysis suggested a lack of physiological T cell clusters in primary autoimmune cytopenia patients, since more than 40 clusters were exclusive to healthy donors whereas approximately 16 were exclusive to patients. The TRB repertoire shifts, including less even repertoires in secondary cytopenia and CLL, mostly reflected lymphoma bias and not autoimmunity. Healthy donors showed 2.5 to 3.5-fold more exclusive TRB clusters than active autoimmune hepatitis patients, consistent with an autoimmunity-wide signature.

This sequence uses TRBV30 and TRBJ2-5; TCRdb reports TRBD2, a call that lacks DNA to check it against. The specimen was peripheral blood. This clonotype was obtained from a human donor with an autoimmune cytopenia or autoimmune hepatitis (not recorded which). CDR3 region: CAWRPSGGAQTQYF.